The following is a T cell receptor (beta chain) sequence with its context. Its antigen is unknown. The record originates from a study of early T cells in non-severe SARS-CoV-2 infection. Study in general: Sequencing targeted bulk RNA from unsorted whole blood, leaving chains unpaired. Study conclusions and caveats: VDJdb-based annotation leaned toward anti-spike CD8 responses and missed private and CD4 specificities.

Researchers tagged individual cDNA molecules with unique molecular identifiers. Using its own MiXCR run on the 5' RACE reads, TCRdb lists one record per CDR3 protein. The sample shows some 34,000 distinct CDR3 sequences, 7.1% of them seen only once. V lost 5 bases, J lost 2 bases, and 5 bases lay in between. Per the germline V gene, CDR1 is SGHRS and CDR2 is YFSETQ. The CDR3 has 11 residues. The TCR was taken from an adult who was a healthcare worker with PCR-confirmed SARS-CoV-2 infection or an uninfected control (not recorded which). The sample in question was whole blood, obtained at baseline. The chain recombines TRBV5-1 with TRBJ2-7; no definite D call. CDR3 sequence reads: CASSEAYEQYF. Here the CDR3 DNA reads TGCGCCAGCAGTGAGGCCTACGAGCAGTACTTC.